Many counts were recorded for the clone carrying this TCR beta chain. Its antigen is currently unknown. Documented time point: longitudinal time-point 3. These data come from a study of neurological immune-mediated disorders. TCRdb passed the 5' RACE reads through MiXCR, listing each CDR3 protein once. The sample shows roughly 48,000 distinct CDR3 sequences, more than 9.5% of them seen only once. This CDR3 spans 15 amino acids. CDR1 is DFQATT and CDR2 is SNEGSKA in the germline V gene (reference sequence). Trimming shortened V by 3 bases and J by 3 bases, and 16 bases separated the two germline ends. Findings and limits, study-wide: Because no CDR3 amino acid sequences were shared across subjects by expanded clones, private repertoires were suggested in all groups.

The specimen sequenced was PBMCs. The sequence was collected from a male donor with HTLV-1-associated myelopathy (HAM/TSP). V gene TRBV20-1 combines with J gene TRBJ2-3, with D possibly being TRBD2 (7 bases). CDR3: CSARGWGGLTDTQYF. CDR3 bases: TGCAGTGCTAGGGGGTGGGGGGGGCTTACAGATACGCAGTATTTT.